This is a list of T cell receptor beta chains from one sample in a study of blood T cell repertoires in COVID-19. TCRdb's table, derived via immunoSEQ multiplex PCR, lists solely in-frame clones and lacks some. The sample consists of under 55,000 clones, less than 90% of them appearing once. Sample: peripheral blood. These receptors all come from a human donor in a cohort sampled during active COVID-19. Each CDR3 is given with its conserved first and last residue. D genes are given only for firm matches. Expanded clones are given a class, and other clones once, few, many or no size at all.

d_gene,v_gene,abundance,j_gene,CDR3aa,CDR3nt
TRBD1,TRBV5-1,NA,TRBJ2-6,CASSLRTGFGASGANVLTF,TGCGCCAGCAGCTTGCGGACAGGGTTTGGGGCCTCTGGGGCCAACGTCCTGACTTTC
TRBD2,TRBV6-6,NA,TRBJ2-1,CASNTRTSGSNEQFF,TGTGCCAGCAACACAAGGACTAGCGGTTCCAATGAGCAGTTCTTC
NA,TRBV6-5,NA,TRBJ2-1,CASSSLGNEQFF,TGTGCCAGCAGTTCCCTCGGCAATGAGCAGTTCTTC
TRBD1,TRBV18,NA,TRBJ1-1,CASSPDRSEAFF,TGTGCCAGCTCACCGGACAGGTCTGAAGCTTTCTTT
NA,TRBV7-2,NA,TRBJ2-1,CASSLGNSLDYNEQFF,TGTGCCAGCAGCTTAGGAAATAGTCTAGACTACAATGAGCAGTTCTTC
TRBD1,TRBV5-6,NA,TRBJ2-4,CASSTQDRVDIQYF,TGTGCCAGCAGCACACAGGACAGGGTTGACATTCAGTACTTC
NA,TRBV27,few,TRBJ1-1,CASRRAGITEAFF,TGTGCCAGCAGACGAGCAGGGATCACTGAAGCTTTCTTT
TRBD2,TRBV4-3,once,TRBJ2-2,CASSQDHAGGPGELFF,TGCGCCAGCAGCCAAGATCACGCGGGGGGTCCCGGGGAGCTGTTTTTT
TRBD2,TRBV2,NA,TRBJ2-3,CASSEAGGITDTQYF,TGTGCCAGCAGTGAAGCGGGGGGGATCACAGATACGCAGTATTTT
NA,TRBV4-1,once,TRBJ1-1,CASSWPRGGEQREAFF,TGCGCCAGCAGTTGGCCTCGGGGGGGTGAACAGAGGGAAGCTTTCTTT
NA,TRBV5-5,NA,TRBJ2-7,CASSQSQSFGYEQYF,TGTGCCAGCAGCCAGAGCCAATCATTCGGGTACGAGCAGTACTTC
NA,TRBV6-1,NA,TRBJ1-2,CASSEGKGLGGYTF,TGTGCCAGCAGTGAAGGGAAGGGGCTGGGTGGCTACACCTTC
NA,TRBV15,NA,TRBJ1-1,CATSRVGKGTEAFF,TGTGCCACCAGCAGAGTGGGGAAGGGGACTGAAGCTTTCTTT
TRBD1,TRBV6-5,NA,TRBJ1-4,CASSYNGRTGGEKLFF,TGTGCCAGCAGTTACAATGGAAGGACAGGGGGTGAAAAACTGTTTTTT
TRBD2,TRBV29-1,NA,TRBJ2-1,CSVGKRGGRSNEQFF,TGCAGCGTTGGTAAGCGGGGGGGCCGGAGCAATGAGCAGTTCTTC
TRBD1,TRBV7-2,NA,TRBJ1-6,CASSLQQGGSLHF,TGTGCCAGCAGCTTGCAACAGGGGGGTTCCCTCCACTTT
NA,TRBV3-1/TRBV3-2,NA,TRBJ1-6,CASSQDLASPLHF,TGTGCCAGCAGCCAAGATCTAGCTTCACCCCTCCACTTT
NA,TRBV29-1,NA,TRBJ1-4,CSARGGPATNEKLFF,TGCAGCGCCCGGGGGGGGCCAGCAACTAATGAAAAACTGTTTTTT
NA,TRBV5-1,NA,TRBJ2-1,CASSFSSGGLGNEQFF,TGCGCCAGCAGCTTTTCGTCCGGGGGACTTGGAAATGAGCAGTTCTTC
NA,TRBV13,NA,TRBJ1-4,CASSERTRAREKLFF,TGTGCCAGCAGCGAGAGGACGAGGGCTCGGGAAAAACTGTTTTTT
NA,TRBV7-3,NA,TRBJ1-1,CASSANLDTEAFF,TGTGCCAGCAGCGCGAACTTGGACACTGAAGCTTTCTTT
NA,TRBV11-2,NA,TRBJ1-6,CASSSMGANSPLHF,TGTGCCAGCAGCTCAATGGGGGCCAATTCACCCCTCCACTTT
NA,TRBV30,many,TRBJ1-4,CAWSVIREKLFF,TGTGCCTGGAGTGTAATCAGGGAAAAACTGTTTTTT
TRBD1,TRBV28,NA,TRBJ1-5,CASSLYRGDQPQHF,TGTGCCAGCAGTTTATACAGGGGAGATCAGCCCCAGCATTTT
NA,TRBV7-8,once,TRBJ2-5,CASSLARRQETQYF,TGTGCCAGCAGCCTAGCGAGGCGGCAAGAGACCCAGTACTTC
NA,TRBV6-5,few,TRBJ1-3,CASSRGYSGNTIYF,TGTGCCAGCAGTCGGGGGTACTCTGGAAACACCATATATTTT
NA,TRBV27,NA,TRBJ1-4,CASSAKRVVGEKLFF,TGTGCCAGCAGTGCGAAGCGGGTTGTTGGTGAAAAACTGTTTTTT
TRBD2,TRBV7-9,few,TRBJ2-5,CASSQRTSGGETQYF,TGTGCCAGCAGCCAACGAACTAGCGGGGGAGAGACCCAGTACTTC
NA,TRBV2,NA,TRBJ1-5,CASRRGEERNQPQHF,TGTGCCAGCAGGAGAGGGGAGGAGCGCAATCAGCCCCAGCATTTT
NA,TRBV28,NA,TRBJ2-5,CASSGHRTKQETQYF,TGTGCCAGCAGTGGACATAGGACGAAGCAAGAGACCCAGTACTTC
NA,TRBV2,NA,TRBJ2-7,CASSGRLTGIEQYF,TGTGCCAGCAGTGGCCGACTAACAGGGATCGAGCAGTACTTC
NA,TRBV1,NA,TRBJ2-1,CTSSQAEYLGLAVNEQFF,TGCACCAGCAGCCAAGCGGAATACCTGGGACTAGCGGTAAATGAGCAGTTCTTC
NA,TRBV5-6,NA,TRBJ1-5,CASSYGSSSLNQPQHF,TGTGCCAGCAGCTACGGGTCGTCCTCACTAAATCAGCCCCAGCATTTT
NA,TRBV15,NA,TRBJ1-5,CATAQGSNQPQHF,TGTGCCACCGCACAGGGAAGCAATCAGCCCCAGCATTTT
TRBD2,TRBV30,NA,TRBJ2-1,CARSGTSGSNEQFF,TGTGCAAGGAGCGGGACTAGCGGTTCCAATGAGCAGTTCTTC
TRBD1,TRBV2,NA,TRBJ1-2,CASSRQGYGYTF,TGTGCCAGCAGCCGACAGGGGTATGGCTACACCTTC
NA,TRBV7-9,NA,TRBJ2-7,CASSFQGAPYEQYF,TGTGCCAGCAGCTTCCAAGGGGCCCCCTACGAGCAGTACTTC
TRBD2,TRBV7-2,NA,TRBJ2-1,CASSSLANGLGRNEQFF,TGTGCCAGCAGCTCACTAGCGAATGGACTAGGGCGGAATGAGCAGTTCTTC
NA,TRBV12-3/TRBV12-4,NA,TRBJ2-1,CASSLGGPEFF,TGTGCCAGCAGTTTAGGTGGGCCCGAGTTCTTC
TRBD2,TRBV2,once,TRBJ2-5,CASNTAGVQETQYF,TGTGCCAGCAACACAGCGGGGGTACAAGAGACCCAGTACTTC
TRBD1,TRBV2,NA,TRBJ2-7,CASRWGQGRYEQYF,TGTGCCAGCAGATGGGGACAGGGTCGCTACGAGCAGTACTTC
NA,TRBV7-9,NA,TRBJ2-3,CASSYSDTQYF,TGTGCCAGCAGCTACAGCGATACGCAGTATTTT
NA,TRBV7-2,NA,TRBJ1-1,CASSRSRLNTEAFF,TGTGCCAGCAGTAGGAGCAGATTGAACACTGAAGCTTTCTTT
TRBD1,TRBV19,many,TRBJ1-5,CASSSGTGGFGNQPQHF,TGTGCCAGTAGCTCCGGGACAGGGGGCTTCGGCAATCAGCCCCAGCATTTT
NA,TRBV5-1,NA,TRBJ2-5,CASSTQVSTETQYF,TGCGCCAGCAGCACACAGGTCTCCACGGAGACCCAGTACTTC
NA,TRBV7-2,NA,TRBJ1-5,CASSSGQSLVQPQHF,TGTGCCAGCAGCTCCGGACAGTCCCTAGTTCAGCCCCAGCATTTT
NA,TRBV9,few,TRBJ2-2,CASSPRRTANTGELFF,TGTGCCAGCAGCCCTCGGAGGACAGCGAACACCGGGGAGCTGTTTTTT
TRBD2,TRBV7-9,NA,TRBJ2-3,CASSLATSDTSTDTQYF,TGTGCCAGCAGCTTGGCCACTAGCGACACTAGCACAGATACGCAGTATTTT
NA,TRBV6-2/TRBV6-3,NA,TRBJ2-6,CASSTSNRATGANVLTF,TGTGCCAGCAGTACGAGTAACAGGGCGACAGGGGCCAACGTCCTGACTTTC
NA,TRBV3-1/TRBV3-2,NA,TRBJ2-1,CASSLLAVGTNYNEQFF,TGTGCCAGCAGCCTGCTAGCGGTAGGGACAAATTACAATGAGCAGTTCTTC
TRBD1,TRBV2,NA,TRBJ2-1,CASSQDRGYEQFF,TGTGCCAGCAGCCAAGACAGGGGCTATGAGCAGTTCTTC
TRBD1,TRBV9,NA,TRBJ1-4,CASNPGTGGEKLFF,TGTGCCAGCAATCCCGGGACAGGGGGGGAAAAACTGTTTTTT
NA,TRBV5-1,few,TRBJ1-2,CASSFIESGGADGYTF,TGCGCCAGCAGCTTTATCGAGTCGGGGGGCGCCGATGGCTACACCTTC
TRBD1,TRBV15,NA,TRBJ1-1,CATSWDRGRANTEAFF,TGTGCCACCAGCTGGGACAGGGGGAGGGCAAACACTGAAGCTTTCTTT